These T cell receptor beta chains were read from a single sample in a study of radiation and T cells in renal cell carcinoma. TCRdb's copy holds only in-frame clones and misses some; the assay was immunoSEQ multiplex PCR. The top ten clones hold 10% to 15% of a sample with 150,000 to 160,000 clones, 87% of them seen once. Here the sequenced sample was blood, taken from a patient whose treatment included radiotherapy and nephrectomy. These receptor sequences come from a woman in her fifties or sixties with renal cell carcinoma. The CDR3 runs from the conserved cysteine through the conserved F or W. Fields, in order: clone size, D gene, CDR3 length, V gene, J gene, CDR3 DNA, CDR3 protein. The D gene is left open where the match is weak. Part of the rows lack a size; the others show once, few, many or a class for expanded clones.

>once|TRBD1|16|TRBV5-5|TRBJ1-1
TGTGCCAGCAGCTCGGGACAGGGGTCAGCGGGGACTGAAGCTTTCTTT
CASSSGQGSAGTEAFF
>-|-|17|TRBV13|TRBJ1-1
TGTGCCAGCAGTTTTGCGCGGGGAACGGGGTTGAACACTGAAGCTTTCTTT
CASSFARGTGLNTEAFF
>-|-|12|TRBV6-5|TRBJ1-1
TGTGCCAGCAGTTACGGGGACACTGAAGCTTTCTTT
CASSYGDTEAFF
>-|TRBD1|15|TRBV5-1|TRBJ2-4
TGCGCCAGCAGCACGGACAGGGGGCGAAGAAACATTCAGTACTTC
CASSTDRGRRNIQYF
>-|-|15|TRBV18|TRBJ1-4
TGTGCCAGCTCACCACAAGGGACGAGTAATGAAAAACTGTTTTTT
CASSPQGTSNEKLFF
>-|-|14|TRBV7-9|TRBJ2-7
TGTGCCAGCAGCTTTGAGGGTTTTTGGTACGAGCAGTACTTC
CASSFEGFWYEQYF
>-|TRBD2|15|TRBV7-2|TRBJ2-7
TGTGCCAGCAGCTTGACTAGCGGGTCCTCCTACGAGCAGTACTTC
CASSLTSGSSYEQYF
>-|-|11|TRBV10-2|TRBJ2-7
TGCGCCAGCAGTGAGGCCTACGAGCAGTACTTC
CASSEAYEQYF
>-|-|18|TRBV10-3|TRBJ2-7
TGTGCCATCAGTGAGTCAAAGGGGCGGGTACGCAGCTCCTACGAGCAGTACTTC
CAISESKGRVRSSYEQYF
>-|-|13|TRBV7-9|TRBJ1-1
TGTGCCAGCCAACAGGTCCAGAACACTGAAGCTTTCTTT
CASQQVQNTEAFF
>-|-|16|TRBV7-9|TRBJ1-6
TGTGCCAGCACCGTTTCCCTAGGCGCCTATAATTCACCCCTCCACTTT
CASTVSLGAYNSPLHF
>-|-|15|TRBV25-1|TRBJ2-1
TGTGCCAGCACTAACCCGGGAGCAGCGTCCGATGAGCAGTTCTTC
CASTNPGAASDEQFF
>-|-|16|TRBV7-3|TRBJ2-3
TGTGCCAGCAGCTTAAATGGGCCTGAGGTATCTGCTCGTCGGTATTTT
CASSLNGPEVSARRYF
>once|-|14|TRBV5-5|TRBJ2-3
TGTGCCTCAGAAGCACAAGGGATTCCAGATACGCAGTATTTT
CASEAQGIPDTQYF
>-|-|12|TRBV5-1|TRBJ2-7
TGCGCCAGCAGCTTAGGCGGCTACGAGCAGTACTTC
CASSLGGYEQYF
>-|-|12|TRBV7-2|TRBJ2-7
TGTGCCAGCAGCCGCCCGGGCTACGAGCAGTACTTC
CASSRPGYEQYF
>-|TRBD1|15|TRBV4-1|TRBJ2-1
TGCGCCAGCAGCCCACAGGGGGGAGGCTACAATGAGCAGTTCTTC
CASSPQGGGYNEQFF
>-|-|15|TRBV7-9|TRBJ1-2
TGTGCCAGCAGCTTAGTTGGCTCCGATCTCTATGGCTACACCTTC
CASSLVGSDLYGYTF
>-|-|14|TRBV6-5|TRBJ1-2
TGTGCCAGCAGTTACTCGCAGGGTCTTGGTGGCTACACCTTC
CASSYSQGLGGYTF
>-|-|12|TRBV6-6|TRBJ1-1
TGTGCCAGCAGTTACGGGACGGATGAAGCTTTCTTT
CASSYGTDEAFF
>-|TRBD1|16|TRBV6-5|TRBJ1-4
TGTGCCAGCAGTTACTCCCCGGGGACAGGGAGGGAAAAACTGTTTTTT
CASSYSPGTGREKLFF
>-|-|14|TRBV5-1|TRBJ2-3
TGCGCCAGCAGCCCGACTAGTTCGACAGATACGCAGTATTTT
CASSPTSSTDTQYF
>-|-|14|TRBV6-6|TRBJ1-2
TGTGCCAGCAGTTACGAGGGGACCAACTATGGCTACACCTTC
CASSYEGTNYGYTF
>few|-|15|TRBV7-2|TRBJ1-1
TGTGCCAGCAGCCCGCAGACGAACATGAACACTGAAGCTTTCTTT
CASSPQTNMNTEAFF
>-|-|14|TRBV5-1|TRBJ2-1
TGCGCCAGCAGCTCGGAGGCCGCGTCCTTTGAGCAGTTCTTC
CASSSEAASFEQFF
>-|-|16|TRBV5-1|TRBJ2-5
TGCGCCAGCAGCTTGGCCCCTAGCAGGAGGCAAGAGACCCAGTACTTC
CASSLAPSRRQETQYF
>once|TRBD2|15|TRBV6-7|TRBJ2-1
TGTGCCAGTGGTGAGCGGACTAGCTCCTACAATGAGCAGTTCTTC
CASGERTSSYNEQFF
>-|-|14|TRBV11-1|TRBJ1-1
TGTGCCAGCAGCCTACAGGATTGGAACACTGAAGCTTTCTTT
CASSLQDWNTEAFF
>few|-|14|TRBV5-1|TRBJ1-2
TGCGCCAGCAGCCCCGACTTCCCCCACTATGGCTACACCTTC
CASSPDFPHYGYTF
>once|-|15|TRBV7-9|TRBJ2-3
TGTGCCAGCAGCTTAGAGGCGTTAAGCACAGATACGCAGTATTTT
CASSLEALSTDTQYF
>-|-|12|TRBV7-2|TRBJ1-4
TGTGCCAGCAGCTTAGTCGCCGAAAAACTGTTTTTT
CASSLVAEKLFF
>-|-|15|TRBV7-7|TRBJ1-5
TGTGCTAGCAGCTTAGCGCTATGGTTGGACCAGCCCCAGCATTTT
CASSLALWLDQPQHF
>-|-|13|TRBV6-1|TRBJ2-7
TGTGCCAGCAGGGGGGACATCTCCTACGAGCAGTACTTC
CASRGDISYEQYF
>-|-|15|TRBV10-1|TRBJ2-3
TGCGCCAGCAGTGATCACAGGGAATACGCAGATACGCAGTATTTT
CASSDHREYADTQYF
>-|-|15|TRBV9|TRBJ2-7
TGTGCCAGCAGCTTCAACGACGGAAGCTCCTACGAGCAGTACTTC
CASSFNDGSSYEQYF
>once|-|13|TRBV7-3|TRBJ2-7
TGTGCCAGCAGCTTACACTCGGGGTACGAGCAGTACTTC
CASSLHSGYEQYF
>-|-|14|TRBV5-4|TRBJ2-3
TGTGCCAGCAGCCCAGGGACGGGCACAGATACGCAGTATTTT
CASSPGTGTDTQYF